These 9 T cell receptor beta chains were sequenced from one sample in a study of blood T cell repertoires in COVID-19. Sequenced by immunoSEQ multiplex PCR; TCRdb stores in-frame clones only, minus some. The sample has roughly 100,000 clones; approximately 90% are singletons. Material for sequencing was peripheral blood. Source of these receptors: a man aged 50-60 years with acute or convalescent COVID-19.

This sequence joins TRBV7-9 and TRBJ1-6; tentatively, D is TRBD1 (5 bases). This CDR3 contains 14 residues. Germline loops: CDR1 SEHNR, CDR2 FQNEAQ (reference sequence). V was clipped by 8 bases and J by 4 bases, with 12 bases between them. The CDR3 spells CASGQGPYNSPLHF. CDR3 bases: TGTGCCAGCGGGCAGGGCCCGTATAATTCACCCCTCCACTTT.

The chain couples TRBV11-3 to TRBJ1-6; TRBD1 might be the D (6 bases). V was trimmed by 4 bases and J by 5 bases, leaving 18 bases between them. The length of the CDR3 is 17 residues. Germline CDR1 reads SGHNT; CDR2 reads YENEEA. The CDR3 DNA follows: TGTGCCAGCAGCTCCTATGGGGGGGGCGCCCATAATTCACCCCTCCACTTT. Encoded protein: CASSSYGGGAHNSPLHF.

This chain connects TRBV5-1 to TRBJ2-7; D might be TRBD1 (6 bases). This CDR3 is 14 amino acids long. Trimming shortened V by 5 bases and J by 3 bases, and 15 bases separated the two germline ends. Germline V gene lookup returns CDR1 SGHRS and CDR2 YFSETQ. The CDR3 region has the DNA TGCGCCAGCAGTGGAGAAAGGGGGAGCTACGAGCAGTACTTC. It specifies CASSGERGSYEQYF.

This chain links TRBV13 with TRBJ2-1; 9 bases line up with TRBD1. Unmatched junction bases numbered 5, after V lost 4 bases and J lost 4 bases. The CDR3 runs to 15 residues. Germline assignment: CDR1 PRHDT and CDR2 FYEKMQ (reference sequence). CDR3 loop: CASSSRDREYNEQFF. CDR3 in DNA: TGTGCCAGCAGCTCCCGGGACAGGGAATACAATGAGCAGTTCTTC.

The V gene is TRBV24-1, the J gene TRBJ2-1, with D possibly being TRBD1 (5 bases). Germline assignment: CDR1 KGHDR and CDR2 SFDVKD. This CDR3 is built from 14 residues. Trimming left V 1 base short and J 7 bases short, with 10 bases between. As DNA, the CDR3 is TGTGCCACCAGTGATTTTAGGGGTAGAAATGAGCAGTTCTTC. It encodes CATSDFRGRNEQFF.

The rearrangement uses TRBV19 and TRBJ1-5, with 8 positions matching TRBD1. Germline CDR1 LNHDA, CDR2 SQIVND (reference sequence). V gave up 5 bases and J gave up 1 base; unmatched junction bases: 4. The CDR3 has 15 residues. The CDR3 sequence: CASSGGQASNQPQHF. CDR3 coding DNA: TGTGCCAGTAGTGGGGGACAGGCCAGCAATCAGCCCCAGCATTTT.

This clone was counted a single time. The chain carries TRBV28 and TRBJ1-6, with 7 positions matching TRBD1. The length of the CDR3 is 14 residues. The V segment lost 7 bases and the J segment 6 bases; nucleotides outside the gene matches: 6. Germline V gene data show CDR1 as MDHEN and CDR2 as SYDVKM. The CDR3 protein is CASKAGTVNSPLHF. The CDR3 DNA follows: TGTGCCAGCAAGGCCGGGACAGTTAATTCACCCCTCCACTTT.

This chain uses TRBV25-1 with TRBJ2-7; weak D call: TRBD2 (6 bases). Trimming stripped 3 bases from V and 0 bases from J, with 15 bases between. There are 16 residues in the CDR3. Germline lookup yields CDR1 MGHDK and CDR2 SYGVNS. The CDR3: CASSEDRTKSSYEQYF. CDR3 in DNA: TGTGCCAGCAGTGAGGATAGGACTAAAAGCTCCTACGAGCAGTACTTC.

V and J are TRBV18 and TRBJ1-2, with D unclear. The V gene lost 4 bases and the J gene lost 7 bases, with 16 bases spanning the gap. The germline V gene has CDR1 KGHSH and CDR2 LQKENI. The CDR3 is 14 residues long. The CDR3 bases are TGTGCCAGCTCACGTCTCCCCCGGGATAGTGGCTACACCTTC. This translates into CASSRLPRDSGYTF.